This TCR beta chain came from a study of patients and donors after allogeneic stem cell transplantation. Germline assignment: CDR1 SGDLS and CDR2 YYNGEE. V shed 2 bases and J shed 3 bases, with 9 bases lying between them. The CDR3 is made up of 15 amino acids. TCRdb re-called the RT-PCR reads through MiXCR, storing one row per CDR3 protein. The repertoire holds about 410,000 distinct CDR3 sequences, with roughly 16% as singletons. The chain has TRBV9 and TRBJ2-6, with a weak D call TRBD2 (6 bases). The source material was blood, either unsorted or a sorted T cell fraction (not recorded which). The receptor was derived from a human donor who was either an allogeneic HSCT recipient or a stem cell or donor lymphocyte infusion donor (not recorded which). It is not recorded whose cells these are; they may come from a transplant donor. This CDR3 is CASSVGGNGANVLTF. CDR3 coding DNA: TGTGCCAGCAGCGTTGGAGGGAATGGGGCCAACGTCCTGACTTTC.